The clone carrying this T cell receptor beta chain was observed once. What it recognizes is unknown. Deep was the level used in running the assay. Several immunoSEQ 96-well plates shared each subset's DNA, each plate a replicate. Measured with immunoSEQ multiplex PCR; TCRdb has only the in-frame clones, and not every one. The table has over a million clones, around three quarters seen once. Division of CD4+ cells produced a CD45RA+ naive subset and a CD45RA-negative memory subset. There are 14 residues in the CDR3. Looked up from germline, CDR1 is SGHTA and CDR2 is FQGNSA. The germline V and J ends were trimmed by 4 bases and 7 bases, with 13 bases remaining between them. This entry comes from a study of shared clonotypes between healthy human individuals. Overall study findings and caveats: Even with large depth, rarefaction showed that sorted-subset sequencing was incomplete.

The clonotype comes from a man between 18 and 35 years old in good health. Some clones in this sample may be carry-over from other donors' samples. Material for sequencing was memory CD4+ T cells from PBMCs. The subset denotes: CD45RA-negative fraction. The rearrangement links TRBV7-2 to TRBJ1-4; possible D gene TRBD1, 6 bases. CDR3 in amino acids: CASSSGGGGEKLFF. CDR3 nucleotide sequence: TGTGCCAGCAGCTCAGGAGGGGGGGGTGAAAAACTGTTTTTT.